This T cell receptor beta chain emerged from a study of regulatory and conventional T cells in RAG deficiency. Broader study findings: These Omenn syndrome Treg sorts may hold peripherally activated cells instead. Shorter CDR3s in all patient subsets; >75% Treg-Tconv overlap in Omenn. Treg unique TCR beta sequences were 90 to 100-fold fewer in Omenn syndrome and CID/AS patients than controls.

Concerning this clone: Antigen: not known.

Deletions cut 7 bases from V and 7 bases from J, with 23 bases between. The CDR3 loop spans 16 amino acids. The germline CDR1 and CDR2 sequences are SNHLY and FYNNEI. The sorted regulatory T cells were CD4+, CD25-high and CD127-low, with genomic DNA sequenced. Assay used: immunoSEQ multiplex PCR; TCRdb lists only in-frame clones, some missing. The profile covers under 25,000 clones, with about 91% appearing a single time and about 1.5% taken by the ten largest. In addition, the sample was reused for a study of regulatory T cells. According to that study: The PCR used 52 TRBV and 13 TRBJ primers. In patients, unique TRB V-J pairs were restricted and V/J usage skewed, especially in Tregs.

This sequence was found in a human donor in good health. The sequencing input was Tregs sorted from blood. V usage is TRBV2 and J usage is TRBJ1-5; possible D gene TRBD1, 5 bases. In nucleotides, the CDR3 is TGTGCCAGCACCCTACTTCTCCCAGGGTCAGGGCAGCCCCAGCATTTT. As protein: CASTLLLPGSGQPQHF.